Listed below are T cell receptor beta chains from one sample, sequenced in a study of beta chain features in type 1 diabetes. TCRdb's table, derived via immunoSEQ multiplex PCR, lists solely in-frame clones and lacks some. The data show around 250,000 clones, with approximately 15% seen just once and 0.015% to 0.02% held by the top ten. Source material: naive CD4+ T cells from blood. Receptors were obtained from a man aged 30 to 45 with type 1 diabetes. CDR3s include the opening cysteine and the closing phenylalanine or tryptophan. Each record gives: V gene, clone size, J gene, D gene, CDR3 protein, CDR3 DNA. The D gene is left open where the match is weak. Size values are once, few and many counts, or a class for expanded clones, and some rows have none.

v_call: TRBV7-9
clone_size: few
j_call: TRBJ2-5
d_call: NA
cdr3_aa: CASSFGGQETQYF
cdr3_nt: TGTGCCAGCAGCTTTGGAGGGCAAGAGACCCAGTACTTC

v_call: TRBV5-1
clone_size: few
j_call: TRBJ2-5
d_call: NA
cdr3_aa: CASSPGTPGETQYF
cdr3_nt: TGCGCCAGCAGCCCAGGGACACCCGGCGAGACCCAGTACTTC

v_call: TRBV6-5
clone_size: NA
j_call: TRBJ2-7
d_call: TRBD1
cdr3_aa: CASSYSVGQGTYEQYF
cdr3_nt: TGTGCCAGCAGTTACTCAGTTGGACAGGGTACCTACGAGCAGTACTTC

v_call: TRBV27
clone_size: NA
j_call: TRBJ1-2
d_call: NA
cdr3_aa: CASSSTGRGNQLYGYTF
cdr3_nt: TGTGCCAGCAGTTCCACGGGGAGGGGAAACCAGCTCTATGGCTACACCTTC

v_call: TRBV30
clone_size: NA
j_call: TRBJ1-5
d_call: TRBD1
cdr3_aa: CAWSEQGISNQPQHF
cdr3_nt: TGTGCCTGGAGCGAACAGGGGATTAGCAATCAGCCCCAGCATTTT

v_call: TRBV5-6
clone_size: few
j_call: TRBJ1-6
d_call: NA
cdr3_aa: CASSQGNNSPLHF
cdr3_nt: TGTGCCAGCAGCCAGGGGAATAATTCACCCCTCCACTTT

v_call: TRBV7-9
clone_size: NA
j_call: TRBJ2-3
d_call: NA
cdr3_aa: CASSPGTDTQYF
cdr3_nt: TGTGCCAGCAGCCCGGGCACAGATACGCAGTATTTT

v_call: TRBV20-1
clone_size: NA
j_call: TRBJ1-1
d_call: NA
cdr3_aa: CSASYLSEAFF
cdr3_nt: TGCAGTGCTAGTTATCTATCTGAAGCTTTCTTT

v_call: TRBV15
clone_size: few
j_call: TRBJ1-5
d_call: NA
cdr3_aa: CATSREGQRPQHF
cdr3_nt: TGTGCCACCAGCAGAGAAGGACAGCGTCCCCAGCATTTT

v_call: TRBV2
clone_size: once
j_call: TRBJ2-5
d_call: NA
cdr3_aa: CASLRGNQETQYF
cdr3_nt: TGTGCCAGCCTAAGGGGAAACCAAGAGACCCAGTACTTC

v_call: TRBV7-9
clone_size: NA
j_call: TRBJ2-1
d_call: TRBD1
cdr3_aa: CASSSSRQGAYNEQFF
cdr3_nt: TGTGCCAGCAGCTCTAGCCGGCAGGGGGCCTACAATGAGCAGTTCTTC

v_call: TRBV18
clone_size: NA
j_call: TRBJ1-5
d_call: NA
cdr3_aa: CASSPRHGEPQHF
cdr3_nt: TGTGCCAGCTCACCGCGGCACGGGGAGCCCCAGCATTTT

v_call: TRBV5-1
clone_size: NA
j_call: TRBJ2-7
d_call: NA
cdr3_aa: CASRASYEQYF
cdr3_nt: TGCGCCAGCAGAGCAAGCTACGAGCAGTACTTC

v_call: TRBV5-4
clone_size: few
j_call: TRBJ1-4
d_call: TRBD1
cdr3_aa: CASSMGQGAKGPNEKLFF
cdr3_nt: TGTGCCAGCAGCATGGGACAGGGGGCGAAGGGCCCTAATGAAAAACTGTTTTTT

v_call: TRBV19
clone_size: NA
j_call: TRBJ1-5
d_call: NA
cdr3_aa: CASSLPGSMKHF
cdr3_nt: TGTGCCAGTAGTCTCCCGGGATCGATGAAGCATTTT

v_call: TRBV5-1
clone_size: few
j_call: TRBJ1-5
d_call: TRBD1
cdr3_aa: CASSFETGVNQPQHF
cdr3_nt: TGCGCCAGCAGCTTTGAGACAGGGGTTAATCAGCCCCAGCATTTT

v_call: TRBV7-9
clone_size: few
j_call: TRBJ2-3
d_call: TRBD1
cdr3_aa: CASSSTGTATDTQYF
cdr3_nt: TGTGCCAGCAGCTCGACCGGGACAGCGACAGATACGCAGTATTTT